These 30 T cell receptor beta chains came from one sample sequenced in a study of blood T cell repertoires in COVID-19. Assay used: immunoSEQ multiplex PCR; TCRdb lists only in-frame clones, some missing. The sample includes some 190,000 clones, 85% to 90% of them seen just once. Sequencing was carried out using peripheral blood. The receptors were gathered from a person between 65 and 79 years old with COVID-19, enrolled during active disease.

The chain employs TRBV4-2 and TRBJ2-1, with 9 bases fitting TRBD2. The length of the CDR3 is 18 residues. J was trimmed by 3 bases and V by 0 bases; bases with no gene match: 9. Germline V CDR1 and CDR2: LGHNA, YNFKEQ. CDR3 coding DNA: TGTGCCAGCAGCCAAGATATGGCGGGAGGGCCTGTCTACAATGAGCAGTTCTTC. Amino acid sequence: CASSQDMAGGPVYNEQFF.

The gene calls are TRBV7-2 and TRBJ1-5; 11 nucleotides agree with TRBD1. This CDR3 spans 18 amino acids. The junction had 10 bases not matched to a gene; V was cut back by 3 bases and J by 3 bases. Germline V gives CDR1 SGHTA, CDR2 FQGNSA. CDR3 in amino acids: CASSFTGGQGANNQPQHF. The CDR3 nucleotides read TGTGCCAGCAGCTTTACGGGAGGACAGGGGGCTAACAATCAGCCCCAGCATTTT.

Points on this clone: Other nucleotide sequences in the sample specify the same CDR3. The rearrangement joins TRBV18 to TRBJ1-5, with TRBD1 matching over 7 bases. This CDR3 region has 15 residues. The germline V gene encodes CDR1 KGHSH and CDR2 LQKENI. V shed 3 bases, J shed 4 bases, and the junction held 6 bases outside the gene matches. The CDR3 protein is CASSPRTGVNQPQHF. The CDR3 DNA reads TGTGCCAGCTCACCTAGGACAGGTGTAAATCAGCCCCAGCATTTT.

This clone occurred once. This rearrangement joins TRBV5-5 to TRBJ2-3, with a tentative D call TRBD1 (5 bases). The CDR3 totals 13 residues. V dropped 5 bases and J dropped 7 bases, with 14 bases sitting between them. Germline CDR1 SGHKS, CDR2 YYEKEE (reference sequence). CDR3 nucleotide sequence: TGTGCCAGCAGTACGACAGTTAGGAATACGCAGTATTTT. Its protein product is CASSTTVRNTQYF.

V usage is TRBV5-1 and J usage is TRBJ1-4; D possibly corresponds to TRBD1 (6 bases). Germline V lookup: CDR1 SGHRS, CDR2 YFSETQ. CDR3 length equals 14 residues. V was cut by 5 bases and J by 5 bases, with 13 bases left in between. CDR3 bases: TGCGCCAGCAGGATACAGGGTCAAAATGAAAAACTGTTTTTT. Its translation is CASRIQGQNEKLFF.

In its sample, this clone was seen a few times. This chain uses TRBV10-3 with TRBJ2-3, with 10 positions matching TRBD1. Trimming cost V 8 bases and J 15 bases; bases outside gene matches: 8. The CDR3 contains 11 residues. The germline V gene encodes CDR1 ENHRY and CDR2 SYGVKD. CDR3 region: CAIGGGTGVYF. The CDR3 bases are TGTGCCATCGGTGGGGGGACAGGGGTATATTTT.

In DNA, the CDR3 is TGTGCCAGCAGCTTAGCGGCGGTGAGCACTGAAGCTTTCTTT. Protein: CASSLAAVSTEAFF. J is TRBJ1-1 and V is TRBV7-8, with no clear D. Trimming left V 0 bases short and J 4 bases short, with 9 bases between. CDR3 length equals 14 residues. From germline, CDR1 is SGHVS and CDR2 FQNEAQ.

This CDR3 reads CASSQGGQPQHF. CDR3 nucleotide sequence: TGTGCCAGCAGTCAAGGGGGTCAGCCCCAGCATTTT. The gene calls are TRBV12-3 or TRBV12-4 and TRBJ1-5; tentative D call: TRBD1 (6 bases). V lost 5 bases, J lost 6 bases, and 8 bases lay in between. This CDR3 contains 12 residues.

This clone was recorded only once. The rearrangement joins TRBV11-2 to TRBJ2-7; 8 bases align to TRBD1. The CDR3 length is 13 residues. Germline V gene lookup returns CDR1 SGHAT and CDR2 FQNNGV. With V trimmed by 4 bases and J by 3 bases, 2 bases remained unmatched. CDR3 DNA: TGTGCCAGCAGCTACGGACAGGGCTACGAGCAGTACTTC. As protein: CASSYGQGYEQYF.

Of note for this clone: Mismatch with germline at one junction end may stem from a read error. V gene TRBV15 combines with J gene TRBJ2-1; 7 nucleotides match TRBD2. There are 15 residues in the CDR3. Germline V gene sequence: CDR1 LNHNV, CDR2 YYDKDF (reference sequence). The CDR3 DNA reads TGTGCCACCAGCAGAGGGCCAACTAGCGAGAGTGAGCGGTTCTTC. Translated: CATSRGPTSESERFF.

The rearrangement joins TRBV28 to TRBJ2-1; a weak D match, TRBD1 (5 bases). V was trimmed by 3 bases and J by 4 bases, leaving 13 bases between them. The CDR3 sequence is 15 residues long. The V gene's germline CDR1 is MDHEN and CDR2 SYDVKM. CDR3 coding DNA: TGTGCCAGCAGTTTTCTGGACACTCAATACAATGAGCAGTTCTTC. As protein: CASSFLDTQYNEQFF. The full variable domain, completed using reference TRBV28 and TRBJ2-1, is DVKVTQSSRYLVKRTGEKVFLECVQDMDHENMFWYRQDPGLGLRLIYFSYDVKMKEKGDIPEGYSVSREKKERFSLILESASTNQTSMYLCASSFLDTQYNEQFFGPGTRLTVL.

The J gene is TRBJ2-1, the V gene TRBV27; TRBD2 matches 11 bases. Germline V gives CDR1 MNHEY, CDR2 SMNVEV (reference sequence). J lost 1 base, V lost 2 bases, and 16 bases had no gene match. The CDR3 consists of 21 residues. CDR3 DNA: TGTGCCAGCAGTTTACCCCCCCCGACTAGCGGGAAGGGAAGGTCCTACAATGAGCAGTTCTTC. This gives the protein CASSLPPPTSGKGRSYNEQFF.

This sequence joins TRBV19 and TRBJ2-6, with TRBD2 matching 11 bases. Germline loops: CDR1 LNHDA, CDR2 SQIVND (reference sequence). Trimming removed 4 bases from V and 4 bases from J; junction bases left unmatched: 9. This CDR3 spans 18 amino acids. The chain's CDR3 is CASSTRLAGLSGANVLTF. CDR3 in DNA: TGTGCCAGTAGTACGCGACTAGCGGGACTCTCCGGGGCCAACGTCCTGACTTTC.

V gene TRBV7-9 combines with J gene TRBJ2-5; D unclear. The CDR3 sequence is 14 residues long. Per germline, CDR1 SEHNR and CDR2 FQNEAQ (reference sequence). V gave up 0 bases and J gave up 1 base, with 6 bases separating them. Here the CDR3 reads CASSLAEFQETQYF. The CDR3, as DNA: TGTGCCAGCAGCTTAGCGGAGTTCCAAGAGACCCAGTACTTC.

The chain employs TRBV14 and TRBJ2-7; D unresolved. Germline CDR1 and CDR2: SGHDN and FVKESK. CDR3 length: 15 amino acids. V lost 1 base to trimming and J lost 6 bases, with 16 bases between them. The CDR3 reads CASSQVSTTLGEQYF. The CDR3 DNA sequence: TGTGCCAGCAGCCAAGTGTCCACTACCCTCGGCGAGCAGTACTTC.

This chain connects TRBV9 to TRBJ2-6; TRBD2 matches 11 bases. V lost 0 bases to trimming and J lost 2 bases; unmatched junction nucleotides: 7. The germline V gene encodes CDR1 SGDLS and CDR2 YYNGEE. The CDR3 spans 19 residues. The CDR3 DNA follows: TGTGCCAGCAGCGTAGTCGCTCTAGCGGGGGGAGCTGGGGCCAACGTCCTGACTTTC. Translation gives CASSVVALAGGAGANVLTF.

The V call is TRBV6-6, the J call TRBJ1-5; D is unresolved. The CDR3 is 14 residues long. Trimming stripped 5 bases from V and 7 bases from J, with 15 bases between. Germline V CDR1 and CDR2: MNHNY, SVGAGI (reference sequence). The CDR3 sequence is CASSLGRAGQPQHF. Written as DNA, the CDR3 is TGTGCCAGCAGTCTTGGGAGGGCTGGCCAGCCCCAGCATTTT.

The CDR3 region has the DNA TGTGCCAGCAGCCAAGAATGGGCAGGGGGCTCCTACGAGCAGTACTTC. Encoded protein: CASSQEWAGGSYEQYF. The chain joins TRBV4-2 to TRBJ2-7; 7 positions match TRBD1. Germline V gene sequence: CDR1 LGHNA, CDR2 YNFKEQ. The CDR3 covers 16 residues. V trimming: 0 bases; J trimming: 0 bases; junction bases outside the gene matches: 5.

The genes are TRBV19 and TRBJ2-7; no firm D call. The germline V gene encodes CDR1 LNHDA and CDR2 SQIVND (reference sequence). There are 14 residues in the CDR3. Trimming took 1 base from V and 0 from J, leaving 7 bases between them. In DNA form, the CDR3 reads TGTGCCAGTAGTATAGGCGGCAGCTCCTACGAGCAGTACTTC. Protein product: CASSIGGSSYEQYF. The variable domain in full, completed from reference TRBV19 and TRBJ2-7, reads DGGITQSPKYLFRKEGQNVTLSCEQNLNHDAMYWYRQDPGQGLRLIYYSQIVNDFQKGDIAEGYSVSREKKESFPLTVTSAQKNPTAFYLCASSIGGSSYEQYFGPGTRLTVT.

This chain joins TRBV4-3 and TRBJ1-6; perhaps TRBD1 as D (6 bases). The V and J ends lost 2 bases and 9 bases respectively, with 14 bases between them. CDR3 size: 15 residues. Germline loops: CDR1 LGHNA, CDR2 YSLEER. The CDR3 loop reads CASSQRQIGGSPLHF. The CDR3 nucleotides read TGCGCCAGCAGCCAACGACAAATAGGGGGTTCACCCCTCCACTTT.

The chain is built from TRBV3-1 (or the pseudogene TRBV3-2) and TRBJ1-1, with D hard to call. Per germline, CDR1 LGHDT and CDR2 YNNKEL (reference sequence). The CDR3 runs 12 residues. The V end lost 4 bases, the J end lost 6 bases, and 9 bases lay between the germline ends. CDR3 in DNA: TGTGCCAGCAGCCCCGGGGTAGCTGAAGCTTTCTTT. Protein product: CASSPGVAEAFF.

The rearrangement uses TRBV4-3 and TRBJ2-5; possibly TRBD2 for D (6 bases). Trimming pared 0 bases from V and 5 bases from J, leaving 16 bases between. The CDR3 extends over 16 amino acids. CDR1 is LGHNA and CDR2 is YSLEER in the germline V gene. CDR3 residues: CASSQDLGGGRETQYF. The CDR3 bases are TGCGCCAGCAGCCAAGATCTTGGTGGAGGGAGGGAGACCCAGTACTTC.

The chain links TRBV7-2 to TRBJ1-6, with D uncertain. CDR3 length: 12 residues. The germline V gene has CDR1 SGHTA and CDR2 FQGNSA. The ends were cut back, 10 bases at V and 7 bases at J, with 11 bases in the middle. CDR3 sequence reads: CATAMSNSPLHF. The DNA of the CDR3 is TGTGCCACTGCCATGAGCAATTCACCCCTCCACTTT. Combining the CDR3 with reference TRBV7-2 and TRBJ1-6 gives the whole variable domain GAGVSQSPSNKVTEKGKDVELRCDPISGHTALYWYRQSLGQGLEFLIYFQGNSAPDKSGLPSDRFSAERTGGSVSTLTIQRTQQEDSAVYLCATAMSNSPLHFGNGTRLTVT.

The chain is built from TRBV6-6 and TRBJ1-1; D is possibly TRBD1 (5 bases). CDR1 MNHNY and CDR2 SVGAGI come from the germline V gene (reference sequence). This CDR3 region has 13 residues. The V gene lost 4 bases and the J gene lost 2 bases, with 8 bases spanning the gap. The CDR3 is CASSSTANTEAFF. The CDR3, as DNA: TGTGCCAGCAGTTCGACAGCTAACACTGAAGCTTTCTTT.

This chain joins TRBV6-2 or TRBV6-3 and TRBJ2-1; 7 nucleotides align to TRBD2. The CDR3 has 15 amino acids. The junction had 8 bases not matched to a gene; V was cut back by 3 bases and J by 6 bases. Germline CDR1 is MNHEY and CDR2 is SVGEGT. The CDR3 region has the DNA TGTGCCAGCAGTTATCAAGCGGGAACGGGCAATGAGCAGTTCTTC. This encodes CASSYQAGTGNEQFF.

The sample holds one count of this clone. Here the CDR3 reads CATSGTGYNQPQHF. The CDR3 DNA is TGTGCCACCAGTGGTACAGGTTACAATCAGCCCCAGCATTTT. This sequence joins TRBV24-1 and TRBJ1-5; possible D gene TRBD1, 5 bases. The CDR3 contains 14 residues. The V end was cut by 5 bases, the J end by 3 bases, with 10 bases between. CDR1 is KGHDR, CDR2 SFDVKD, per germline.

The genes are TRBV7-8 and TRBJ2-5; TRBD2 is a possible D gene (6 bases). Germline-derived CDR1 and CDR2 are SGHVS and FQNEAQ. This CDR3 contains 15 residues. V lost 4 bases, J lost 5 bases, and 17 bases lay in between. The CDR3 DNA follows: TGTGCCAGCAGCTCCGCACGACTAGAAAGGGAGACCCAGTACTTC. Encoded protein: CASSSARLERETQYF.

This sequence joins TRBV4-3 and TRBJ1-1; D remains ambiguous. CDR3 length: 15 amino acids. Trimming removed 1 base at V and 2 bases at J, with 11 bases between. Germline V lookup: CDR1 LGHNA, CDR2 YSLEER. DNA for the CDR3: TGCGCCAGCAGCCAAGTCTTGAACAGCAACACTGAAGCTTTCTTT. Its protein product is CASSQVLNSNTEAFF.

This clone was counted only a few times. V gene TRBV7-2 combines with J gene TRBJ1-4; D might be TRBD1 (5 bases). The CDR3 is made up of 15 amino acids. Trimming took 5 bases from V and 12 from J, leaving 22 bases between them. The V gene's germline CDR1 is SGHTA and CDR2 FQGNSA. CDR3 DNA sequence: TGTGCCAGCAGCCTGGGGGGTGGGCAGCGGGGAGAACTGTTTTTT. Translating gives CASSLGGGQRGELFF. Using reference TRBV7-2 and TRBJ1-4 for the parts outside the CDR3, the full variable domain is GAGVSQSPSNKVTEKGKDVELRCDPISGHTALYWYRQSLGQGLEFLIYFQGNSAPDKSGLPSDRFSAERTGGSVSTLTIQRTQQEDSAVYLCASSLGGGQRGELFFGSGTQLSVL.

The chain's CDR3 is CASSQPRGERYF. CDR3 DNA sequence: TGTGCCAGCAGCCAGCCAAGGGGTGAGCGGTATTTT. V usage is TRBV11-3 and J usage is TRBJ2-3, with D possibly TRBD1 on 5 matching bases. CDR3 length: 12 amino acids. Looked up from germline, CDR1 is SGHNT and CDR2 is YENEEA. Deletions cut 5 bases from V and 14 bases from J, with 17 bases between.